Detailed here is one T cell receptor (beta chain). The antigen it recognizes is unknown. There are no base qualities to consult, and no much larger clone falls within one base. The source of the sample is a study of blood T cell repertoires in COVID-19 (dated by TCRdb to the early 2020s). Study-level background: The collaborator samples originated in the United States, Italy and Spain and spanned the acute and convalescent phases of COVID-19. The prospective study material was composed of cDNA or gDNA derived from T cells, B-cell-depleted T cells, or PBMCs. Subjects who had been exposed to COVID-19, were actively infected with it, or had recovered from it provided the deeply sampled blood TCRbeta repertoires that made up the dataset. The repertoires were released in a freely available public database intended as a resource for research on the immune response to SARS-CoV-2. Samples came from the ongoing ImmuneRACE study (first 160 participants) plus 1,254 subjects from 6 global collaborators. The sample metadata nearly always contained a de-identified subject ID, COVID-19 status, age in years and sex. Where available, HLA class I and class II types were taken from metadata supplied by the sample provider and were not determined by assay-based typing. What the research found in general, with its limitations: The amount of clinical and demographic metadata varied by source and participant and was provided uncurated.

TCRbeta CDR3 regions were amplified from genomic DNA using the immunoSEQ Assay, a bias-controlled multiplex PCR. As for how the authors treated the data: The number of nucleated cells in each sample was estimated by amplification of reference gene primers within the assay. Sequence reads were collapsed and filtered to measure the absolute abundance of every unique TCRbeta CDR3 rearrangement. For each sample, productive Simpson clonality was calculated as the square root of Simpson's diversity index over productive rearrangements. TCRdb took this table from immuneACCESS and kept in-frame rearrangements with V and J called. Such tables lack part of the clones; where checked against another copy, unresolved V genes explain under half of the gap, and the rest is unexplained. That table supplies the V and J calls and clone size; D and trimming were determined from the DNA. The sample includes some 210,000 clones, with 81% observed a single time. Together, the top ten hold around 10% of the sample.

The germline V gene (reference sequence) yields MNHEY for CDR1 and SMNVEV for CDR2. Ends trimmed: V by 2 bases, J by 7 bases; bases unmatched to a gene: 14. Counted from cysteine to phenylalanine, this CDR3 has 17 amino acids. The DNA shown is the 51-base CDR3, in frame from base 1. Participants in the prospective study were aged roughly 18 to 90 years, lived in approximately 26 United States geographic areas, and enrolled through a virtual design. In the prospective study, cohorts were assigned on the basis of participant-reported clinical history obtained from a screening survey and a study questionnaire. In the prospective study, whole blood, serum and a nasopharyngeal or oropharyngeal swab were collected from each participant by mobile phlebotomists. Over an approximately 2-month period, participants in the prospective study had the option of providing additional blood draws and questionnaires. Prospective study blood samples were shipped either frozen or at room temperature before DNA extraction.

This sequence uses TRBV27 and TRBJ2-5; 9 nucleotides in the junction match TRBD1. The sequenced sample consisted of PBMCs or T cells enriched from blood (not recorded which). The TCR was taken from a woman in her fifties or sixties with acute COVID-19. Read as DNA, the sequence is TGTGCCAGCAGTTTAGACCGGGACAGGGCCCGCGGGGGGACCCAGTACTTC. Its amino acids are CASSLDRDRARGGTQYF.